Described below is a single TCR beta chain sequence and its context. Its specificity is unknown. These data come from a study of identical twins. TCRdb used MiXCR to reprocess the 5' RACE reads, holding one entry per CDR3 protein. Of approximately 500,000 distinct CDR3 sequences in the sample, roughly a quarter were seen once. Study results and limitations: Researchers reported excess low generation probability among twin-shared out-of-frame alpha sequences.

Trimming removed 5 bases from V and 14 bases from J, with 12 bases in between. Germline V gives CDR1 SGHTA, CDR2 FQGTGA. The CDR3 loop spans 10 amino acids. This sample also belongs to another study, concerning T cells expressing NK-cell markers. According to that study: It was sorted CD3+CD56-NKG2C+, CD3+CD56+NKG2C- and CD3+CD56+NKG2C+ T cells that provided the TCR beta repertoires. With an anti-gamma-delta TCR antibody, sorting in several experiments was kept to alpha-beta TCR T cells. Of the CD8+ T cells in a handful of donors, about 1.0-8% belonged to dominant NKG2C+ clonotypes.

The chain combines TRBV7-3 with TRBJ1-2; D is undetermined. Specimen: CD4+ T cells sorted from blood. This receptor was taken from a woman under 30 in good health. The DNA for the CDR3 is TGTGCCAGCAGCCCTAAGGCGGGGACCTTC. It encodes CASSPKAGTF. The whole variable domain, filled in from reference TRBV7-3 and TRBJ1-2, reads GAGVSQTPSNKVTEKGKYVELRCDPISGHTALYWYRQSLGQGPEFLIYFQGTGAADDSGLPNDRFFAVRPEGSVSTLKIQRTERGDSAVYLCASSPKAGTFGSGTRLTVV.